The 8 T cell receptor beta chains given below trace back to one sample, sequenced in a study of CD8+CD57+ T cells in acquired aplastic anemia. TCR beta VDJ and CDR3 were profiled, and genomic DNA was the template. TCRdb ran MiXCR on the reads and lists one entry per CDR3 protein. The sample yields roughly 250,000 distinct CDR3 sequences, less than 85% seen once. By flow cytometry, patients selected for sequencing had shown an expansion of CD8+CD57+ cells. Material: sorted CD4+, CD8+, or CD8+CD57+ T cells (not recorded which) from PBMCs. The receptor source for this set is a human donor with aplastic anemia.

With regard to this clonotype: A read error may produce the germline difference seen at one junction end. This rearrangement joins TRBV7-3 to TRBJ2-3; possibly TRBD2 for D (7 bases). In germline, CDR1 is SGHTA, CDR2 FQGTGA. The CDR3 has 14 residues. In DNA, the CDR3 is TGTGCCAGCAGCTTTGCGGGGGCTCCCGATACGAAGTATTTT. Its translation is CASSFAGAPDTKYF.

This clonotype was detected ten times or more. A read error may be the cause here, since a much bigger clone is one base away. Without the conserved terminal phenylalanine or tryptophan, this CDR3 likely stems from a read error. No DNA is shown, since the ends of the CDR3 on it are uncertain; the CDR3 is the one TCRdb lists. The V and J genes are TRBV2 and TRBJ1-2; TRBD1 was called by the table and not checked on the DNA. The germline CDR1 and CDR2 sequences are SNHLY and FYNNEI. The length of the CDR3 is 16 amino acids, counting both ends. The CDR3 is CASGDGGTDTQYFCPG.

The gene calls are TRBV5-6 and TRBJ2-3; D is ambiguous. Germline values: CDR1 SGHDT, CDR2 YYEEEE. The CDR3 runs 16 residues. V dropped 5 bases and J dropped 2 bases, with 18 bases sitting between them. Here the CDR3 DNA reads TGTGCCAGCAGTCCCGAACGGGCCCCACTCACAGATACGCAGTATTTT. It codes for CASSPERAPLTDTQYF.

The genes are TRBV19 and TRBJ1-2; TRBD1 is a possible D gene (5 bases). Germline V CDR1 and CDR2: LNHDA, SQIVND (reference sequence). The CDR3 loop spans 13 amino acids. V was shortened by 4 bases and J by 5 bases, with 11 bases between the two germline ends. The CDR3 DNA is TGTGCCAGTAGTAGGCAGGGAAGTTATGGCTACACCTTC. Translation: CASSRQGSYGYTF.

About this clonotype: Germline and junction disagree at one end, which may indicate a read error. The V call is TRBV15, the J call TRBJ1-5; D remains ambiguous. This CDR3 spans 14 amino acids. Germline V CDR1 and CDR2: LNHNV, YYDKDF (reference sequence). CDR3 in DNA: TGTGCCACCAGTAAGTCGTATAGCCAAGAGCCCCAGCACTTC. Translation: CATSKSYSQEPQHF.

The chain joins TRBV7-8 to TRBJ1-1; 7 positions agree with TRBD1. Losses at the gene ends were 3 bases for V and 12 bases for J; bases not matched to a gene: 16. The CDR3 length is 15 residues. In germline, CDR1 is SGHVS, CDR2 FQNEAQ. The CDR3 sequence is CASSFDLTGNTVSFF. CDR3 coding DNA: TGTGCCAGCAGCTTTGATCTGACAGGGAACACCGTATCTTTCTTT. The entire variable domain, with the rest obtained from reference TRBV7-8 and TRBJ1-1, is as follows: GAGVSQSPRYKVAKRGQDVALRCDPISGHVSLFWYQQALGQGPEFLTYFQNEAQLDKSGLPSDRFFAERPEGSVSTLKIQRTQQEDSAVYLCASSFDLTGNTVSFFGQGTRLTVV.

To note about this clonotype: No conserved phenylalanine or tryptophan is present at the end of the CDR3, so a read error is the likely explanation. The DNA is left out, because the CDR3 cannot be placed on it with certainty; the CDR3 is given as TCRdb lists it. V gene TRBV7-9 combines with J gene TRBJ2-3; the table gives TRBD2 as D, unverified against the DNA. Including both end residues, the CDR3 is 13 amino acids long. Per the germline V gene, CDR1 is SEHNR and CDR2 is FQNEAQ (reference sequence). CDR3 sequence reads: CAYEVAASHATQY.

The J gene is TRBJ2-7, the V gene TRBV25-1; D is unresolved. Germline CDR1 MGHDK, CDR2 SYGVNS. CDR3 length: 14 residues. The V gene lost 3 bases and the J gene lost 0 bases, with 9 bases spanning the gap. The CDR3 DNA follows: TGTGCCAGCAGTGAGTCCGGTAGCTCCTACGAGCAGTACTTC. Translation: CASSESGSSYEQYF.